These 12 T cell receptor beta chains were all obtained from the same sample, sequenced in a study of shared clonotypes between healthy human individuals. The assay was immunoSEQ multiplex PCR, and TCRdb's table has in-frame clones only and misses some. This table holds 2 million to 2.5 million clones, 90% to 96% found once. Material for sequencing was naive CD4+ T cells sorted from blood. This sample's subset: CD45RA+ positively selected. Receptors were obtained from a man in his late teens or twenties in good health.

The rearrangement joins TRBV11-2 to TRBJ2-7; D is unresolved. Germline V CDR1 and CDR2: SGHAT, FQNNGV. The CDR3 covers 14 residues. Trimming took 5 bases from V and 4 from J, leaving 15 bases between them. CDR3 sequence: CASSTSSYLYEQYF. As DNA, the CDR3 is TGTGCCAGCAGCACAAGTAGCTATTTGTACGAGCAGTACTTC.

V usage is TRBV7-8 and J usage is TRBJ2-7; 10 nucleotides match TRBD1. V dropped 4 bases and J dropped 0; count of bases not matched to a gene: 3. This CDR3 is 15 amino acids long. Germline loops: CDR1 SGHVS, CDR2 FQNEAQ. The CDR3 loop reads CASSSGQGLSYEQYF. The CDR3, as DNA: TGTGCCAGCAGCTCGGGACAGGGGCTCTCCTACGAGCAGTACTTC.

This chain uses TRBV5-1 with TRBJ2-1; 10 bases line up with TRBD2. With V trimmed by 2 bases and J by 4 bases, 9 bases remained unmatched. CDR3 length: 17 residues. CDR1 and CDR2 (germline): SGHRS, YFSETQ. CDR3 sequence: CASSLTLAGGGYNEQFF. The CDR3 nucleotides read TGCGCCAGCAGCTTAACATTAGCGGGAGGTGGATACAATGAGCAGTTCTTC.

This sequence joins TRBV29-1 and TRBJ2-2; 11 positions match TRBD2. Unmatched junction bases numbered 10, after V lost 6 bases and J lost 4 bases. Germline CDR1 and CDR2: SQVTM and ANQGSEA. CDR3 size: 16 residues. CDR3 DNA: TGCAGCGTCGCCGGGCTAGCGGGGGGCCCCACCGGGGAGCTGTTTTTT. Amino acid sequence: CSVAGLAGGPTGELFF.

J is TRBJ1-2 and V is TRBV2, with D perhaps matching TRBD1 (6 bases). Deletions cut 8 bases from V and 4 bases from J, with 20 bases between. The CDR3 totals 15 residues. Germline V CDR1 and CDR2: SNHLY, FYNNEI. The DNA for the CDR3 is TGTGCCAGCGGCACCGGGGGACGGGGGGCCTATGGCTACACCTTC. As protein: CASGTGGRGAYGYTF.

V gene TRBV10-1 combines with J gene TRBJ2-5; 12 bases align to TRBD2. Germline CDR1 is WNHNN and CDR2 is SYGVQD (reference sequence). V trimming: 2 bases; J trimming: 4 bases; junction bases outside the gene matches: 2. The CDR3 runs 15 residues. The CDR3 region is CASSEGLAGTETQYF. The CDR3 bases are TGCGCCAGCAGTGAGGGACTAGCGGGGACAGAGACCCAGTACTTC.

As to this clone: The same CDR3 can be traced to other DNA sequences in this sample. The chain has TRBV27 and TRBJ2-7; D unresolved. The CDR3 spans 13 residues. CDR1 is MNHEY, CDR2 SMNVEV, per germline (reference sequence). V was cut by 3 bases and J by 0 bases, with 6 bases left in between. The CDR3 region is CASSFAPSYEQYF. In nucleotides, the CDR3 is TGTGCCAGCAGTTTCGCCCCCTCCTACGAGCAGTACTTC.

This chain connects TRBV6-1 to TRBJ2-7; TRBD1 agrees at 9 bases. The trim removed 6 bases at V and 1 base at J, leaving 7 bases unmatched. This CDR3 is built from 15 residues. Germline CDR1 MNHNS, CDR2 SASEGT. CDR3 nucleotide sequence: TGTGCCAGCAGCCGAACCGGGACAGGGTCCTACGAGCAGTACTTC. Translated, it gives CASSRTGTGSYEQYF.

The CDR3 region has the DNA TGTGCCAGCAGTTTCTGGGGAAATGATCAGCCCCAGCATTTT. It is translated as CASSFWGNDQPQHF. This sequence joins TRBV27 and TRBJ1-5; D uncertain. This CDR3 has 14 amino acids. Germline V gives CDR1 MNHEY, CDR2 SMNVEV (reference sequence). Trimming pared 3 bases from V and 5 bases from J, leaving 11 bases between.

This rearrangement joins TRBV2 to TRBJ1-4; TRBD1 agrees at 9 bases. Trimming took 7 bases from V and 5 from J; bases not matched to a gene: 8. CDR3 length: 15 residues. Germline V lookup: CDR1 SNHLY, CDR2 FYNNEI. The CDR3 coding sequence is TGTGCCAGCAAGGAACAGGGGGCTGTCAATGAAAAACTGTTTTTT. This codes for CASKEQGAVNEKLFF.

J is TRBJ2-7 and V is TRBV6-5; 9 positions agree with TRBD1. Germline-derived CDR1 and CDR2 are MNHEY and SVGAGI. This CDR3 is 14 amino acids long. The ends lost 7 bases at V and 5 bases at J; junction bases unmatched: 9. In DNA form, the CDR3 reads TGTGCCAGCAAAGCCGGGACAGGGAACCACGAGCAGTACTTC. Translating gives CASKAGTGNHEQYF.

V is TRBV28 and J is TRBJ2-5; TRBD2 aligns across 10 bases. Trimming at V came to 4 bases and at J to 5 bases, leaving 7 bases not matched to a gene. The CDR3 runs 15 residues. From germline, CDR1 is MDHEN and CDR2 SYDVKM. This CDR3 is CASSSLAGAWETQYF. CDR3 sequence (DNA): TGTGCCAGCAGTTCCCTAGCGGGGGCCTGGGAGACCCAGTACTTC.